This record covers a single TCR beta chain. This sample is drawn from a study of blood T cell repertoires in COVID-19. This CDR3 is 15 amino acids long. Germline-derived CDR1 and CDR2 are MNHEY and SMNVEV (reference sequence). Trimming took off 3 bases at V and 1 base at J, with 10 bases between the two ends. In the original analysis: Reference gene primer amplification in the assay estimated nucleated cell counts. The protocol was immunoSEQ multiplex PCR, while the TCRdb copy is restricted to in-frame clones and leaves out a portion. V and J calls and clone size are given by that table; D and trimming were obtained from the DNA. Here the sample spans roughly 41,000 clones, approximately 90% being singletons.

The sequenced sample was PBMCs or T cells enriched from blood (not recorded which). This clonotype was obtained from a woman in her fifties or sixties who had recovered from COVID-19. This sequence joins TRBV27 and TRBJ2-1; D might be TRBD2 (5 bases). Here the CDR3 DNA reads TGTGCCAGCAGTTTTAGTAGCGAGTCCTACAATGAGCAGTTCTTC. It codes for CASSFSSESYNEQFF.